Shown below are 11 T cell receptor beta chains from a single sample sequenced in a study of blood T cell repertoires in COVID-19. Using immunoSEQ multiplex PCR, the repertoire was profiled, and TCRdb retains in-frame clones only, with some absent. The sample contains approximately 230,000 clones, about 85% of which appear only once. Material for sequencing was peripheral blood. The receptors were sampled from a man between 25 and 39 years old with active or convalescent COVID-19.

The CDR3 spells CASSLGTGGEAFF. DNA of the CDR3: TGTGCCAGTAGTCTGGGGACAGGGGGCGAAGCTTTCTTT. The J gene is TRBJ1-1, the V gene TRBV19; 12 positions agree with TRBD1. Trimming cost V 5 bases and J 8 bases; bases outside gene matches: 3. The CDR3 sequence is 13 residues long. CDR1 is LNHDA and CDR2 is SQIVND in the germline V gene (reference sequence).

The genes are TRBV2 and TRBJ1-1; 9 bases map to TRBD1. V was pared by 6 bases and J by 5 bases, with 7 bases of the junction left unmatched. This CDR3 has 14 amino acids. The V gene's germline CDR1 is SNHLY and CDR2 FYNNEI. The CDR3 DNA is TGTGCCAGCAGACCGACAGGGGGAGGGACTGAAGCTTTCTTT. Its protein is CASRPTGGGTEAFF.

With respect to this clone: Other DNA sequences of this sample code for an identical CDR3. The V and J genes are TRBV12-3 or TRBV12-4 and TRBJ1-5, with D unresolved. The length of the CDR3 is 12 residues. The ends were cut back, 3 bases at V and 4 bases at J, with 4 bases in the middle. For the CDR3, the DNA is TGTGCCAGCAGTTTCGGGAATCAGCCCCAGCATTTT. Protein sequence: CASSFGNQPQHF.

CDR3 bases: TGTGCCTGGAGTGTTGACAGGTACGAGCAGTACTTC. Translation gives CAWSVDRYEQYF. The chain has TRBV30 and TRBJ2-7; weak D call: TRBD1 (6 bases). The CDR3 covers 12 residues. Trimming took off 0 bases at V and 4 bases at J, with 7 bases between the two ends. Germline loops: CDR1 GTSNPN, CDR2 SVGIG (reference sequence). Using reference TRBV30 and TRBJ2-7 for the parts outside the CDR3, the full variable domain is SQTIHQWPATLVQPVGSPLSLECTVEGTSNPNLYWYRQAAGRGLQLLFYSVGIGQISSEVPQNLSASRPQDRQFILSSKKLLLSDSGFYLCAWSVDRYEQYFGPGTRLTVT.

The genes are TRBV11-3 and TRBJ1-1; D remains unclear. CDR3 length: 13 amino acids. V lost 6 bases to trimming and J lost 7 bases, with 15 bases between them. Germline V gives CDR1 SGHNT, CDR2 YENEEA. CDR3 in amino acids: CASSRTGLSEAFF. CDR3 sequence (DNA): TGTGCCAGCAGTCGTACGGGGTTGAGTGAAGCTTTCTTT.

Turning to this clone: This specimen includes other DNA sequences encoding the same CDR3. The V and J genes are TRBV7-9 and TRBJ2-7; D is unresolved. Germline CDR1 reads SEHNR; CDR2 reads FQNEAQ (reference sequence). This CDR3 spans 12 amino acids. V lost 4 bases and J 4 bases, leaving 8 bases between the germline ends. CDR3 amino acids: CASSSATYEQYF. In DNA form, the CDR3 reads TGTGCCAGCAGCTCCGCCACTTACGAGCAGTACTTC.

This chain uses TRBV2 with TRBJ1-2; TRBD1 is a possible D gene (6 bases). The CDR3 loop spans 13 amino acids. Germline CDR1 and CDR2: SNHLY and FYNNEI. The V end lost 2 bases, the J end lost 7 bases, and 11 bases lay between the germline ends. DNA of the CDR3: TGTGCCAGCAGTGAACAGGGACACGGTGGCTACACCTTC. Its protein product is CASSEQGHGGYTF.

The chain recombines TRBV19 with TRBJ2-1, with TRBD2 matching over 9 bases. V dropped 6 bases and J dropped 6; count of bases not matched to a gene: 6. This CDR3 region has 14 residues. Germline V gene lookup returns CDR1 LNHDA and CDR2 SQIVND (reference sequence). In DNA form, the CDR3 reads TGTGCCAGTAGCCTTAGCGGGGGCCTCAATGAGCAGTTCTTC. Its translation: CASSLSGGLNEQFF.

The chain joins TRBV6-5 to TRBJ1-1; perhaps TRBD1 as D (5 bases). Trimming left V 6 bases short and J 1 base short, with 9 bases between. The CDR3 loop spans 13 amino acids. Germline V gene data show CDR1 as MNHEY and CDR2 as SVGAGI. The CDR3 region has the DNA TGTGCCAGCAGGGGACTTACGAACACTGAAGCTTTCTTT. Its translation is CASRGLTNTEAFF.

Points on this clone: Other DNA sequences of this sample code for an identical CDR3. The chain couples TRBV6-5 to TRBJ1-1; maybe TRBD1 (5 bases). Per germline, CDR1 MNHEY and CDR2 SVGAGI. There are 12 residues in the CDR3. V was cut by 6 bases and J by 0 bases, with 5 bases left in between. For the CDR3, the DNA is TGTGCCAGCAGGACAGTGAACACTGAAGCTTTCTTT. Protein sequence: CASRTVNTEAFF.

The chain is built from TRBV19 and TRBJ1-1; D gene unclear. V shed 3 bases and J shed 5 bases, with 7 bases lying between them. The germline V gene has CDR1 LNHDA and CDR2 SQIVND (reference sequence). The length of the CDR3 is 12 residues. CDR3 DNA: TGTGCCAGTAGTATCGGTTTGACTGAAGCTTTCTTT. It specifies CASSIGLTEAFF.